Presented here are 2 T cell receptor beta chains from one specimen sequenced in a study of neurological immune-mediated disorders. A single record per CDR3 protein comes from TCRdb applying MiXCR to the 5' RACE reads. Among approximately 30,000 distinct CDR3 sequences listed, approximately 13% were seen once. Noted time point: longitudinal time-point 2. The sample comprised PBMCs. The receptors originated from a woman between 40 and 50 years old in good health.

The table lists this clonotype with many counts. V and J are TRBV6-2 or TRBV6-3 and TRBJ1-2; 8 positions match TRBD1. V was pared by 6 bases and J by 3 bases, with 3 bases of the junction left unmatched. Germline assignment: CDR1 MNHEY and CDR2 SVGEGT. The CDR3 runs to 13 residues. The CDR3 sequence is CASRSDRDYGYTF. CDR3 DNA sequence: TGTGCCAGCAGATCGGACAGGGACTATGGCTACACCTTC.

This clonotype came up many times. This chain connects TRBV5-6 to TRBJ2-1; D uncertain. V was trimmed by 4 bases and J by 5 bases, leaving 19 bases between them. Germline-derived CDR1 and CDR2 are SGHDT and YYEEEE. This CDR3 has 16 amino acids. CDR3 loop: CASSGPSRRPHNEQFF. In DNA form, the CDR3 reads TGTGCCAGCAGCGGGCCATCGCGGCGCCCCCACAATGAGCAGTTCTTC.